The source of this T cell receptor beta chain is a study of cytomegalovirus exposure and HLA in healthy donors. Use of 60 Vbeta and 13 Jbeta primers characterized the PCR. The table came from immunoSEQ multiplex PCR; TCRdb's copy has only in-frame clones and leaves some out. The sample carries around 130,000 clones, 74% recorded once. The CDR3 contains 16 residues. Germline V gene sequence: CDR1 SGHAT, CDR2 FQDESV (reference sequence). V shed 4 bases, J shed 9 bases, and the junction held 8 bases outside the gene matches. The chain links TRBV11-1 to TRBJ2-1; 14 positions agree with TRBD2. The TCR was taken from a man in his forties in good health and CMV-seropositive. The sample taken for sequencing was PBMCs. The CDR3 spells CASSSNPGLAGGEQFF. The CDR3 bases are TGTGCCAGCAGCTCAAACCCCGGACTAGCGGGAGGTGAGCAGTTCTTC. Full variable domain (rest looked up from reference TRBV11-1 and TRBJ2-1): EAEVAQSPRYKITEKSQAVAFWCDPISGHATLYWYRQILGQGPELLVQFQDESVVDDSQLPKDRFSAERLKGVDSTLKIQPAELGDSAMYLCASSSNPGLAGGEQFFGPGTRLTVL.